This TCR beta chain was retrieved from a study of immune heterogeneity within non-small cell lung tumors. Across the study: Of the tumors, a few were squamous cell, some ten non-squamous, and 1 not otherwise specified. General study results and limits: Correlation analysis showed that local T-cell clonality was moderately but significantly associated with local tumor mutational burden (R 0.3 to 0.35). The study found high-frequency T-cell receptor beta clonotypes largely distinct between individual patients. Recurring identical dominant CDR3 beta clonotypes were observed across tumor sites within a patient, together with site-unique high-frequency clones.

Bulk tumor genomic DNA constituted the template, at 450 to 700 ng per sample. Every primary tumor yielded several biopsies, spaced far apart, that were taken during surgery. Patients went through curative surgery, and their non-small cell lung cancer was untreated and newly diagnosed. Multiplex PCR employing 32 V and 13 J primers generated amplicons of the TCR beta CDR3. TCRdb used MiXCR to reprocess the multiplex PCR reads, holding one entry per CDR3 protein. The sample includes about 13,000 distinct CDR3 sequences, around a quarter seen only once; the top ten take about an eighth. Note on this clonotype: Its target is unknown.

Material: lung tumor tissue. The sequence came from a man between 45 and 60 years old with non-small cell lung cancer.

CDR3 loop: CASSVGTGTVGYTF. CDR3 sequence (DNA): TGTGCCAGCAGCGTAGGTACCGGGACAGTTGGCTACACCTTC. V is TRBV9 and J is TRBJ1-2, with 7 bases identical to TRBD1. V lost 0 bases, J lost 7 bases, and 6 bases stayed unmatched. There are 14 residues in the CDR3. Per germline, CDR1 SGDLS and CDR2 YYNGEE.